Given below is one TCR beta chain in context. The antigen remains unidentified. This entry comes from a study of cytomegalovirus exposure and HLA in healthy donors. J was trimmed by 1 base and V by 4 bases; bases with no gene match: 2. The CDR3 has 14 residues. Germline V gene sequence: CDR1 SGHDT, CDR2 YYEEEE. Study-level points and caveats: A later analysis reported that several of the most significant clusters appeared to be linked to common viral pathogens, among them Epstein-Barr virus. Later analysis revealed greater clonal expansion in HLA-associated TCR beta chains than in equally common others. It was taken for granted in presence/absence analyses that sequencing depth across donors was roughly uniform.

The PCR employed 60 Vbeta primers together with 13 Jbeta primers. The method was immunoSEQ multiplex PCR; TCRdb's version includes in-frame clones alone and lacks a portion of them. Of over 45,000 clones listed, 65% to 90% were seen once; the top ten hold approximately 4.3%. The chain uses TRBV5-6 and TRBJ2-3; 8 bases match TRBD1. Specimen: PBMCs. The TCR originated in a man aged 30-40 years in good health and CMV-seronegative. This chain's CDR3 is CASSPGQGTDTQYF. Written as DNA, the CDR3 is TGTGCCAGCAGCCCGGGACAGGGCACAGATACGCAGTATTTT.